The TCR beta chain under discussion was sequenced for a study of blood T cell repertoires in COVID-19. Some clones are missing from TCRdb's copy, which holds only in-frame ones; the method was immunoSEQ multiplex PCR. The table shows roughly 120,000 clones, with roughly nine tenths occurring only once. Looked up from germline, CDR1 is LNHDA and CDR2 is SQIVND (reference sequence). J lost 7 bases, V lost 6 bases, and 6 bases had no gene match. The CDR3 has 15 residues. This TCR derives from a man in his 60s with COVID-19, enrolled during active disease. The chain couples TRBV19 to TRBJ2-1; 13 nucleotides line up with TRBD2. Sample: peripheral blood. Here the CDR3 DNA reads TGTGCCAGTAGGCCGGGACTAGCGGGAATTAATGAGCAGTTCTTC. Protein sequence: CASRPGLAGINEQFF.